This T cell receptor beta chain was obtained from a study of blood T cell repertoires in COVID-19. Looking at the study overall: The cDNA or gDNA used as material had been derived from T cells, B-cell-depleted T cells, or PBMCs.

V gave up 8 bases and J gave up 3 bases, with 17 bases separating them. CDR1 is SGHDN and CDR2 is FVKESK in the germline V gene. The CDR3 length is 15 residues. This clone was recorded a few times. Some clones are missing from TCRdb's copy, which holds only in-frame ones; the method was immunoSEQ multiplex PCR. The repertoire holds hundreds of thousands of clones, approximately 89% seen once, with approximately 6% in the top ten. The TCR sequence derives from a woman in her 30s with COVID-19, enrolled during active disease. The chain is built from TRBV14 and TRBJ2-1; D possibly corresponds to TRBD1 (7 bases). Sequencing input: peripheral blood. The CDR3 sequence: CASSGGTAVYNEQFF. In nucleotides, the CDR3 is TGTGCCAGCTCAGGGGGGACAGCTGTCTACAATGAGCAGTTCTTC.